The 26 T cell receptor beta chains below were found in one sample sequenced in a study of T cell responses to AZD1222 COVID-19 vaccine. Clones were sequenced by immunoSEQ multiplex PCR, and TCRdb holds only the in-frame ones, with some missing. This sample has roughly 120,000 clones, with about 94% found just once. The sample consisted of peripheral blood, taken 28 days after the second AZD1222 dose. The receptors shown here come from an adult who received the AZD1222 COVID-19 vaccine.

J is TRBJ2-1 and V is TRBV7-8; D possibly corresponds to TRBD2 (6 bases). Germline values: CDR1 SGHVS, CDR2 FQNEAQ. The CDR3 is made up of 15 amino acids. The V end was cut by 0 bases, the J end by 4 bases, with 10 bases between. The CDR3 region is CASSLARDWYNEQFF. CDR3 nucleotide sequence: TGTGCCAGCAGCTTAGCTAGGGACTGGTACAATGAGCAGTTCTTC.

This rearrangement joins TRBV6-1 to TRBJ2-5; 12 bases align to TRBD2. V was pared by 1 base and J by 3 bases, with 6 bases of the junction left unmatched. The CDR3 spans 17 residues. Germline CDR1 and CDR2: MNHNS and SASEGT. The CDR3 reads CASSEELTSGGEETQYF. Written as DNA, the CDR3 is TGTGCCAGCAGTGAAGAGTTGACTAGCGGGGGAGAAGAGACCCAGTACTTC.

V usage is TRBV28 and J usage is TRBJ2-6; D not certain. CDR3 length equals 13 residues. Trimming took 3 bases from V and 2 from J, leaving 2 bases between them. Germline V gives CDR1 MDHEN, CDR2 SYDVKM. The CDR3 DNA follows: TGTGCCAGCAGTTTCACTGGGGCCAACGTCCTGACTTTC. This gives the protein CASSFTGANVLTF.

The chain has TRBV4-1 and TRBJ1-1; D perhaps matches TRBD1 (5 bases). In germline, CDR1 is MGHRA, CDR2 YSYEKL. CDR3 length: 13 residues. The ends were cut back, 3 bases at V and 5 bases at J, with 10 bases in the middle. The CDR3 region has the DNA TGCGCCAGCAGCCAGGGCAGGGAGACTGAAGCTTTCTTT. This encodes CASSQGRETEAFF.

The chain is built from TRBV23-1 and TRBJ2-7; D not certain. TRBV23-1 is flagged as an ORF with uncertain function. The V gene lost 0 bases and the J gene lost 6 bases, with 12 bases spanning the gap. CDR3 size: 14 residues. The CDR3 loop is CASSQSKGICEQYF. In nucleotides, the CDR3 is TGCGCCAGCAGTCAATCTAAAGGAATCTGCGAGCAGTACTTC.

This chain connects TRBV30 to TRBJ2-1, with D possibly being TRBD2 (5 bases). V lost 0 bases and J 10 bases, leaving 13 bases between the germline ends. Germline CDR1 GTSNPN, CDR2 SVGIG (reference sequence). CDR3 size: 13 residues. CDR3 loop: CAWSVGLVGEQFF. DNA of the CDR3: TGTGCCTGGAGTGTAGGACTGGTGGGGGAGCAGTTCTTC.

Only one count was recorded for this clone. The chain employs TRBV28 and TRBJ2-7, with a tentative D call TRBD1 (6 bases). V was shortened by 5 bases and J by 6 bases, with 17 bases between the two germline ends. The CDR3 length is 14 residues. Germline V lookup: CDR1 MDHEN, CDR2 SYDVKM. The CDR3 reads CASSITGHIREQYF. The CDR3 bases are TGTGCCAGCAGTATAACAGGGCATATACGCGAGCAGTACTTC.

The gene calls are TRBV3-1 (or the pseudogene TRBV3-2) and TRBJ2-7; 7 nucleotides align to TRBD1. The CDR3 has 13 residues. The trim removed 4 bases at V and 5 bases at J, leaving 5 bases unmatched. CDR1 and CDR2 (germline): LGHDT, YNNKEL (reference sequence). In DNA, the CDR3 is TGTGCCAGCAGCCCCCAGGGGGTCCACGAGCAGTACTTC. It codes for CASSPQGVHEQYF.

The chain combines TRBV15 with TRBJ2-7, with 7 bases fitting TRBD1. The length of the CDR3 is 14 residues. Per the germline V gene, CDR1 is LNHNV and CDR2 is YYDKDF (reference sequence). V shed 1 base, J shed 4 bases, and the junction held 4 bases outside the gene matches. The CDR3 region is CATSRGQGVYEQYF. CDR3 DNA: TGTGCCACCAGCAGAGGACAGGGAGTTTACGAGCAGTACTTC. Full variable domain (missing parts from reference TRBV15 and TRBJ2-7): DAMVIQNPRYQVTQFGKPVTLSCSQTLNHNVMYWYQQKSSQAPKLLFHYYDKDFNNEADTPDNFQSRRPNTSFCFLDIRSPGLGDTAMYLCATSRGQGVYEQYFGPGTRLTVT.

The chain couples TRBV19 to TRBJ2-1, with TRBD2 matching 7 bases. The CDR3 spans 15 residues. Germline CDR1 LNHDA, CDR2 SQIVND (reference sequence). V shed 5 bases, J shed 8 bases, and the junction held 12 bases outside the gene matches. The CDR3 DNA reads as TGTGCCAGTAGTCTAACTAGCGCGAGGATCCATGAGCAGTTCTTC. It translates to CASSLTSARIHEQFF. Variable domain in full (rest from reference TRBV19 and TRBJ2-1): DGGITQSPKYLFRKEGQNVTLSCEQNLNHDAMYWYRQDPGQGLRLIYYSQIVNDFQKGDIAEGYSVSREKKESFPLTVTSAQKNPTAFYLCASSLTSARIHEQFFGPGTRLTVL.

The gene calls are TRBV6-5 and TRBJ2-3; no firm D call. Germline V gene lookup returns CDR1 MNHEY and CDR2 SVGAGI. The CDR3 runs 13 residues. Trimming took 3 bases from V and 3 from J, leaving 7 bases between them. The CDR3 sequence: CASSYIPTDTQYF. The CDR3 DNA reads TGTGCCAGCAGTTATATTCCTACAGATACGCAGTATTTT.

The chain links TRBV2 to TRBJ1-3; no clear D. Trimming removed 2 bases from V and 0 bases from J, with 11 bases in between. This CDR3 spans 16 amino acids. Germline V gene sequence: CDR1 SNHLY, CDR2 FYNNEI. The CDR3 DNA sequence: TGTGCCAGCAGTGAACGACGTACAGTCTCTGGAAACACCATATATTTT. Amino acid sequence: CASSERRTVSGNTIYF.

This clone was found once. The chain carries TRBV19 and TRBJ1-2; D uncertain. Between the trimmed V and J ends, which lost 0 bases and 2 bases, there was a span of 13 bases. The CDR3 has 16 residues. Germline CDR1 reads LNHDA; CDR2 reads SQIVND (reference sequence). CDR3 in DNA: TGTGCCAGTAGTATAGATTCAAGAACCCGGAACTATGGCTACACCTTC. Protein: CASSIDSRTRNYGYTF.

The chain is built from TRBV5-1 and TRBJ1-1; D possibly corresponds to TRBD1 (6 bases). Germline CDR1 SGHRS, CDR2 YFSETQ. The length of the CDR3 is 16 residues. The V end was cut by 5 bases, the J end by 0 bases, with 17 bases between. The chain's CDR3 is CASSLSGGGMNTEAFF. CDR3 DNA: TGCGCCAGCAGTTTGTCTGGGGGCGGGATGAACACTGAAGCTTTCTTT.

The chain uses TRBV28 and TRBJ1-2, with D possibly TRBD1 on 5 matching bases. There are 15 residues in the CDR3. CDR1 MDHEN and CDR2 SYDVKM come from the germline V gene. V gave up 2 bases and J gave up 7 bases, with 17 bases separating them. DNA of the CDR3: TGTGCCAGCAGTTTAGGTTGGGGACGCAAGCCTGGCTACACCTTC. This encodes CASSLGWGRKPGYTF.

V and J are TRBV3-1 (or the pseudogene TRBV3-2) and TRBJ1-5, with 9 bases lining up with TRBD1. With 4 bases clipped from V and 5 bases from J, the junction kept 0 bases outside the gene matches. Germline V lookup: CDR1 LGHDT, CDR2 YNNKEL (reference sequence). The CDR3 contains 13 residues. CDR3 in DNA: TGTGCCAGCAGCCGACAGGGGGATCAGCCCCAGCATTTT. Its translation is CASSRQGDQPQHF.

This clone came up a few times. This chain uses TRBV24-1 with TRBJ2-5, with 7 bases that match TRBD2. The CDR3 spans 15 residues. V lost 3 bases, J lost 5 bases, and 8 bases stayed unmatched. CDR1 is KGHDR and CDR2 is SFDVKD in the germline V gene. CDR3 DNA: TGTGCCACCAGTGATAATGCGGGAGTGGATGAGACCCAGTACTTC. Amino acids: CATSDNAGVDETQYF.

The chain links TRBV5-1 to TRBJ2-1; TRBD2 matches 7 bases. The CDR3 runs to 15 residues. V was clipped by 0 bases and J by 1 base; unmatched bases: 1. Germline assignment: CDR1 SGHRS and CDR2 YFSETQ. In nucleotides, the CDR3 is TGCGCCAGCAGCTTGGGCGGGAGTTCCTACAATGAGCAGTTCTTC. Protein product: CASSLGGSSYNEQFF. The variable domain in full, with the rest retrieved from reference TRBV5-1 and TRBJ2-1, is KAGVTQTPRYLIKTRGQQVTLSCSPISGHRSVSWYQQTPGQGLQFLFEYFSETQRNKGNFPGRFSGRQFSNSRSEMNVSTLELGDSALYLCASSLGGSSYNEQFFGPGTRLTVL.

This clone showed up just once. The chain joins TRBV18 to TRBJ1-2; D call uncertain. Germline CDR1 reads KGHSH; CDR2 reads LQKENI. This CDR3 comprises 14 residues. V was trimmed by 2 bases and J by 3 bases, leaving 10 bases between them. CDR3 in amino acids: CASSPLDADYGYTF. The CDR3 DNA sequence: TGTGCCAGCTCACCATTGGACGCGGACTATGGCTACACCTTC.

The J gene is TRBJ1-1, the V gene TRBV18, with a possible D match to TRBD1 (6 bases). This CDR3 region has 16 residues. Germline CDR1 is KGHSH and CDR2 is LQKENI. Trimming stripped 4 bases from V and 0 bases from J, with 15 bases between. CDR3 sequence reads: CASSRTTGRMNTEAFF. The CDR3 DNA reads as TGTGCCAGCTCACGGACTACAGGGAGAATGAACACTGAAGCTTTCTTT.

V is TRBV2 and J is TRBJ1-2, with D possibly being TRBD1 (6 bases). The CDR3 has 12 residues. Germline V gene data show CDR1 as SNHLY and CDR2 as FYNNEI. V gave up 6 bases and J gave up 6 bases, with 11 bases separating them. The chain's CDR3 is CASRTGPDGYTF. The CDR3 DNA reads TGTGCCAGCAGGACAGGTCCTGATGGCTACACCTTC. The full variable domain, in which reference TRBV2 and TRBJ1-2 provide the parts outside the CDR3, is EPEVTQTPSHQVTQMGQEVILRCVPISNHLYFYWYRQILGQKVEFLVSFYNNEISEKSEIFDDQFSVERPDGSNFTLKIRSTKLEDSAMYFCASRTGPDGYTFGSGTRLTVV.

Concerning this clone: A much larger clone differs from this one at a single base, so this may be a read error. The chain joins TRBV6-5 to TRBJ2-1; weak D call: TRBD2 (6 bases). The CDR3 spans 15 residues. The germline V and J ends were trimmed by 4 bases and 5 bases, with 15 bases remaining between them. Germline assignment: CDR1 MNHEY and CDR2 SVGAGI. This CDR3 reads CASSSPASEDNEQFF. The CDR3 DNA follows: TGTGCCAGCAGTTCGCCGGCTAGCGAAGACAATGAGCAGTTCTTC.

This chain joins TRBV5-1 and TRBJ2-1, with D unclear. Germline CDR1 and CDR2: SGHRS and YFSETQ. Trimming pared 0 bases from V and 0 bases from J, leaving 10 bases between. There are 16 residues in the CDR3. DNA of the CDR3: TGCGCCAGCAGCTTGGGGGGTCACAGCTCCTACAATGAGCAGTTCTTC. Translating gives CASSLGGHSSYNEQFF.

V usage is TRBV11-2 and J usage is TRBJ2-1; D gene uncertain. V dropped 4 bases and J dropped 9 bases, with 13 bases sitting between them. The CDR3 is 13 amino acids. CDR1 and CDR2 from the germline V gene are SGHAT and FQNNGV. DNA of the CDR3: TGTGCCAGCAGCTCTGCGGTTGCTGGTGAGCAGTTCTTC. Translation gives CASSSAVAGEQFF.

The V call is TRBV2, the J call TRBJ2-7, with 7 nucleotides matching TRBD2. This CDR3 is built from 14 residues. The V gene's germline CDR1 is SNHLY and CDR2 FYNNEI. Trimming took 3 bases from V and 5 from J; bases not matched to a gene: 7. The CDR3 is CASSDPSGTNEQYF. The CDR3 DNA reads as TGTGCCAGCAGTGATCCCAGCGGGACCAACGAGCAGTACTTC.

The J gene is TRBJ2-2, the V gene TRBV9; 8 bases match TRBD2. The V segment lost 4 bases and the J segment 4 bases; nucleotides outside the gene matches: 9. Germline V gives CDR1 SGDLS, CDR2 YYNGEE. The CDR3 is made up of 16 amino acids. CDR3 region: CASSSSGSHGTGELFF. The DNA for the CDR3 is TGTGCCAGCAGCTCGAGCGGGAGTCACGGCACCGGGGAGCTGTTTTTT.